This is a list of T cell receptor beta chains from one sample in a study of blood T cell repertoires in COVID-19. The data were produced by immunoSEQ multiplex PCR, yet TCRdb's version contains in-frame clones alone and is incomplete. The sample consists of under 450,000 clones, approximately 86% of them appearing once. The sequencing sample was made of peripheral blood. These TCRs come from a woman in her sixties with COVID-19, enrolled during active disease. CDR3s include the opening cysteine and the closing phenylalanine or tryptophan. A D gene is named only where the DNA matches it firmly. Some rows have no size entry. The others give once, few or many, or a class for an expanded clone.

>TRBD1|-|TRBV11-3|TRBJ2-7
CASSSWDREGEQYF
TGTGCCAGCAGCTCATGGGACAGGGAAGGCGAGCAGTACTTC
>-|-|TRBV29-1|TRBJ2-7
CSVERPGESYEQYF
TGCAGCGTTGAACGGCCAGGGGAATCCTACGAGCAGTACTTC
>-|-|TRBV12-3/TRBV12-4|TRBJ1-1
CASIAQRNTEAFF
TGTGCCAGCATCGCACAGAGGAACACTGAAGCTTTCTTT
>TRBD2|-|TRBV29-1|TRBJ2-3
CSVGLAASTDTQYF
TGCAGCGTAGGCCTAGCGGCTAGCACAGATACGCAGTATTTT
>-|-|TRBV6-6|TRBJ2-7
CATGHQGTNEQYF
TGTGCCACAGGTCATCAGGGTACAAACGAGCAGTACTTC
>-|-|TRBV4-3|TRBJ2-7
CASSQDRGRDEQYF
TGCGCCAGCAGCCAAGATCGCGGCAGGGACGAGCAGTACTTC
>-|-|TRBV3-1/TRBV3-2|TRBJ2-7
CASSQDQLEQYF
TGTGCCAGCAGCCAAGACCAGTTAGAGCAGTACTTC
>-|-|TRBV4-1|TRBJ1-5
CASSQIGGSNQPQHF
TGCGCCAGCAGCCAGATAGGGGGAAGCAATCAGCCCCAGCATTTT
>-|-|TRBV27|TRBJ2-1
CASSSLVVNEQFF
TGTGCCAGCAGTTCCCTAGTGGTAAATGAGCAGTTCTTC
>TRBD1|-|TRBV27|TRBJ1-6
CASSTLRDRDSPLHF
TGTGCCAGCAGTACACTCCGGGACAGAGATTCACCCCTCCACTTT
>-|-|TRBV4-1|TRBJ1-1
CASAQTGVNSEAFF
TGCGCCAGCGCCCAGACGGGAGTCAACAGTGAAGCTTTCTTT
>-|-|TRBV7-2|TRBJ1-6
CASTHPYSNSPLHF
TGTGCCAGCACCCACCCCTACTCCAATTCACCCCTCCACTTT
>TRBD2|-|TRBV3-1/TRBV3-2|TRBJ2-1
CASSQELGLAGGRNEQFF
TGTGCCAGCAGCCAAGAGTTAGGACTAGCGGGGGGACGCAATGAGCAGTTCTTC
>TRBD1|-|TRBV11-2|TRBJ1-2
CASSLGQGDGYTF
TGTGCCAGCAGCTTAGGACAGGGTGATGGCTACACCTTC
>-|once|TRBV2|TRBJ1-1
CASLPGVYDEAFF
TGTGCCAGCCTACCGGGGGTCTACGATGAAGCTTTCTTT
>-|once|TRBV19|TRBJ1-5
CASTTQGFEGQPQHF
TGTGCCAGTACCACCCAGGGGTTCGAGGGTCAGCCCCAGCATTTT